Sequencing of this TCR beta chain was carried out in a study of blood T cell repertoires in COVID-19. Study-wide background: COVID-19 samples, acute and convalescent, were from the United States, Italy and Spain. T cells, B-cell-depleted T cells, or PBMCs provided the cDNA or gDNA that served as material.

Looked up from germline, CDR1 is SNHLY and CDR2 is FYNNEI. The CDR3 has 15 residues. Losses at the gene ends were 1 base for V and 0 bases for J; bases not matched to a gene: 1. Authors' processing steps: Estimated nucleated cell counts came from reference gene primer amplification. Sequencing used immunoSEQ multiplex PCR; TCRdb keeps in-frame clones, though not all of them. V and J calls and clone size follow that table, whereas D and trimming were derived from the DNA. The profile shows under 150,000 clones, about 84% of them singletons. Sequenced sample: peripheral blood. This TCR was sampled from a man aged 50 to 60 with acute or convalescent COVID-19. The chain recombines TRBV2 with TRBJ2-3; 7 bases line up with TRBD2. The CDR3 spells CASSEGDYSTDTQYF. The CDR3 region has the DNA TGTGCCAGCAGTGAAGGGGACTATAGCACAGATACGCAGTATTTT. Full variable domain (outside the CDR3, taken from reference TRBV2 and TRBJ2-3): EPEVTQTPSHQVTQMGQEVILRCVPISNHLYFYWYRQILGQKVEFLVSFYNNEISEKSEIFDDQFSVERPDGSNFTLKIRSTKLEDSAMYFCASSEGDYSTDTQYFGPGTRLTVL.